What follows is one T cell receptor (beta chain) and its context. The antigen is unknown. Together with a sample-barcoded 5' primer, a J-beta primer mix was included in a second PCR lasting about 7 to 11 cycles. A tag from a template-switch adaptor with 12 random nucleotides marked each cDNA molecule. Each CDR3 protein is one row after TCRdb ran MiXCR on the 5' RACE reads. The sample includes over 300,000 distinct CDR3 sequences, approximately 47% seen only once; the top ten take 45% to 60%. The record originates from a study of blood T cells in healthy people across ages. Study-level results: TCR beta diversity per million T cells fell roughly linearly with age.

Total RNA, at least 6 micrograms per sample, was extracted from PBMCs. The CDR3 runs to 11 residues. The V gene lost 8 bases and the J gene lost 5 bases, with 9 bases spanning the gap. In germline, CDR1 is MNHEY, CDR2 SVGAGI. Sequenced sample: blood. This chain joins TRBV6-5 and TRBJ1-1, with a possible D match to TRBD1 (6 bases). This sequence was found in a man between 60 and 75 years old in good health. Here the CDR3 reads CASHRVTEAFF. In nucleotides, the CDR3 is TGTGCCAGCCACAGGGTAACTGAAGCTTTCTTT.